This entry is about one TCR beta chain. These data come from a study of T-cell reconstitution after alpha-beta-depleted transplantation in children. During its preparation, the TCRbeta library received unique molecular identifiers. From the PCR reads, TCRdb called clonotypes with MiXCR, one entry per CDR3 protein. The sample consists of 150,000 to 200,000 distinct CDR3 sequences, around 6.8% of them appearing once. Germline-derived CDR1 and CDR2 are LGHNA and YSLEER. The CDR3 runs to 14 residues. V was clipped by 7 bases and J by 1 base, with 10 bases between them. This rearrangement joins TRBV4-3 to TRBJ2-2; a possible D gene is TRBD1 (5 bases). The material was PBMCs from the stem cell graft donor, obtained from the stem cell graft. This sequence was found in a human donor who donated a stem cell graft to a child with Wiskott-Aldrich syndrome. The CDR3 nucleotides read TGCGCCAGCACCTACGACAGGAACACCGGGGAGCTGTTTTTT. Translation: CASTYDRNTGELFF.